This passage covers 13 T cell receptor beta chains from one sample sequenced in a study of blood T cell repertoires in COVID-19. TCRdb's table, derived via immunoSEQ multiplex PCR, lists solely in-frame clones and lacks some. The data show 250,000 to 300,000 clones, just over 90% seen once. Sequenced: peripheral blood. Source of these receptors: a woman aged 30 to 39 with COVID-19, enrolled during active disease.

The V and J genes are TRBV5-4 and TRBJ2-2, with 7 bases that match TRBD1. J lost 0 bases, V lost 4 bases, and 3 bases had no gene match. This CDR3 spans 15 amino acids. Germline values: CDR1 SGHNT, CDR2 YYREEE (reference sequence). CDR3 DNA: TGTGCCAGCAGCGATGACAGGGCGAACACCGGGGAGCTGTTTTTT. This gives the protein CASSDDRANTGELFF.

The chain links TRBV28 to TRBJ2-5; 9 bases are shared with TRBD1. The germline V gene has CDR1 MDHEN and CDR2 SYDVKM. The CDR3 has 15 residues. J was trimmed by 4 bases and V by 7 bases; bases with no gene match: 10. The CDR3 reads CASTLGGQGRETQYF. CDR3 coding DNA: TGTGCCAGCACACTGGGGGGACAGGGTAGAGAGACCCAGTACTTC.

The chain uses TRBV5-4 and TRBJ2-1, with 11 bases aligning to TRBD2. The junction had 7 bases not matched to a gene; V was cut back by 4 bases and J by 4 bases. Looked up from germline, CDR1 is SGHNT and CDR2 is YYREEE (reference sequence). The CDR3 has 16 amino acids. The CDR3, as DNA: TGTGCCAGCAGCAAGGGACTAGCGGAATTATACAATGAGCAGTTCTTC. Translating gives CASSKGLAELYNEQFF. The full variable domain, its missing parts supplied by reference TRBV5-4 and TRBJ2-1, is ETGVTQSPTHLIKTRGQQVTLRCSSQSGHNTVSWYQQALGQGPQFIFQYYREEENGRGNFPPRFSGLQFPNYSSELNVNALELDDSALYLCASSKGLAELYNEQFFGPGTRLTVL.

V is TRBV5-6 and J is TRBJ1-1; TRBD1 matches at 7 bases. CDR3 length equals 15 residues. Germline V gene lookup returns CDR1 SGHDT and CDR2 YYEEEE. V was clipped by 4 bases and J by 1 base; unmatched bases: 7. CDR3 in DNA: TGTGCCAGCAGCCTTGACAGGGCTTCGAACACTGAAGCTTTCTTT. It is translated as CASSLDRASNTEAFF. Supplemented by reference TRBV5-6 and TRBJ1-1, the full variable domain reads DAGVTQSPTHLIKTRGQQVTLRCSPKSGHDTVSWYQQALGQGPQFIFQYYEEEERQRGNFPDRFSGHQFPNYSSELNVNALLLGDSALYLCASSLDRASNTEAFFGQGTRLTVV.

In its sample, this clone was seen once. The V gene is TRBV18, the J gene TRBJ2-7; 11 nucleotides line up with TRBD2. With V trimmed by 3 bases and J by 3 bases, 13 bases remained unmatched. In germline, CDR1 is KGHSH, CDR2 LQKENI. CDR3 length equals 18 residues. This CDR3 is CASSPATSGTRGLYEQYF. In nucleotides, the CDR3 is TGTGCCAGCTCACCGGCGACTAGCGGGACCAGAGGGCTCTACGAGCAGTACTTC.

V and J are TRBV27 and TRBJ2-1, with 8 bases aligning to TRBD1. CDR3 size: 15 residues. V shed 4 bases, J shed 0 bases, and the junction held 2 bases outside the gene matches. Germline V gives CDR1 MNHEY, CDR2 SMNVEV (reference sequence). The CDR3 here is CASSSTGGSYNEQFF. In DNA form, the CDR3 reads TGTGCCAGCAGTTCTACAGGGGGCTCCTACAATGAGCAGTTCTTC.

This sequence joins TRBV19 and TRBJ2-1, with 14 nucleotides matching TRBD2. Germline loops: CDR1 LNHDA, CDR2 SQIVND (reference sequence). This CDR3 region has 16 residues. J gave up 6 bases and V 4 bases, and 5 bases lay outside the gene matches. DNA of the CDR3: TGTGCCAGTAGTACCCGCGGGACTAGCGGGAGCAATGAGCAGTTCTTC. It is translated as CASSTRGTSGSNEQFF.

The gene calls are TRBV6-5 and TRBJ1-5, with TRBD1 matching over 8 bases. This CDR3 region has 14 residues. V dropped 5 bases and J dropped 7; count of bases not matched to a gene: 7. Germline V gene data show CDR1 as MNHEY and CDR2 as SVGAGI. CDR3 sequence reads: CASSIGQGSQPQHF. The CDR3 coding sequence is TGTGCCAGCAGTATCGGACAGGGTAGCCAGCCCCAGCATTTT.

Regarding this clone: The junction and the germline gene differ at one end; a read error may be behind it. This chain links TRBV30 with TRBJ1-2, with D tentatively TRBD1 (6 bases). Germline CDR1 reads GTSNPN; CDR2 reads SVGIG (reference sequence). The CDR3 is 16 residues long. CDR3 sequence: CARRTETGVNPYGYTF. The CDR3 DNA follows: TGTGCCAGGAGAACTGAGACAGGCGTTAACCCCTATGGCTACACCTTC.

The chain is built from TRBV11-3 and TRBJ2-7; tentative D call: TRBD2 (5 bases). Germline CDR1 SGHNT, CDR2 YENEEA. V was cut by 5 bases and J by 5 bases, with 19 bases left in between. CDR3 length equals 15 residues. The CDR3 here is CASSAPRRAEHEQYF. In DNA form, the CDR3 reads TGTGCCAGCAGCGCCCCCCGGCGGGCAGAACACGAGCAGTACTTC.

This chain connects TRBV14 to TRBJ1-6; possibly TRBD1 for D (6 bases). The CDR3 loop spans 17 amino acids. Germline V CDR1 and CDR2: SGHDN, FVKESK. V lost 2 bases and J lost 10, with 21 bases in between. Here the CDR3 reads CASSQYMYGTPDSPLHF. The CDR3, as DNA: TGTGCCAGCAGCCAATACATGTATGGGACACCGGACTCACCCCTCCACTTT. The full variable domain, completed using reference TRBV14 and TRBJ1-6, is EAGVTQFPSHSVIEKGQTVTLRCDPISGHDNLYWYRRVMGKEIKFLLHFVKESKQDESGMPNNRFLAERTGGTYSTLKVQPAELEDSGVYFCASSQYMYGTPDSPLHFGNGTRLTVT.

The rearrangement joins TRBV29-1 to TRBJ1-1, with 7 bases matching TRBD1. The CDR3 runs 12 residues. Germline V gene sequence: CDR1 SQVTM, CDR2 ANQGSEA. V was pared by 7 bases and J by 4 bases, with 6 bases of the junction left unmatched. The CDR3 loop is CSDLTGSTEAFF. Here the CDR3 DNA reads TGCAGCGATCTGACAGGGTCCACTGAAGCTTTCTTT.

The table lists this clone with a count of one. This chain connects TRBV19 to TRBJ1-1, with a possible D match to TRBD1 (5 bases). Trimming took off 4 bases at V and 4 bases at J, with 16 bases between the two ends. The CDR3 totals 15 residues. CDR1 is LNHDA, CDR2 SQIVND, per germline (reference sequence). In DNA, the CDR3 is TGTGCCAGTAGTACGCTAGGCGGGGGGGTCACTGAAGCTTTCTTT. This encodes CASSTLGGGVTEAFF.